A single sample is the source of the 5 T cell receptor beta chains below, sequenced in a study of T cell changes during pregnancy in multiple sclerosis. The table came from immunoSEQ multiplex PCR; TCRdb's copy has only in-frame clones and leaves some out. The sample records 40,000 to 60,000 clones, over 80% being singletons. The starting material was CD4+ T cells from peripheral blood mononuclear cells, obtained in the third trimester of pregnancy. These receptors were taken from a female donor with multiple sclerosis, enrolled in a pregnancy study.

The chain recombines TRBV5-1 with TRBJ1-1; a possible D gene is TRBD1 (5 bases). The CDR3 has 12 residues. V was trimmed by 5 bases and J by 4 bases, leaving 9 bases between them. The germline gives CDR1 SGHRS, CDR2 YFSETQ. CDR3 amino acids: CASRGGGTEAFF. CDR3 nucleotide sequence: TGCGCCAGCAGGGGGGGAGGCACTGAAGCTTTCTTT.

The V gene is TRBV9, the J gene TRBJ2-1; D gene ambiguous. The CDR3 runs to 12 residues. Germline loops: CDR1 SGDLS, CDR2 YYNGEE. Trimming shortened V by 3 bases and J by 9 bases, and 10 bases separated the two germline ends. CDR3 loop: CASSGHFGEQFF. The CDR3 region has the DNA TGTGCCAGCAGCGGCCACTTTGGTGAGCAGTTCTTC.

This chain uses TRBV9 with TRBJ2-5, with D unresolved. The V gene lost 3 bases and the J gene lost 2 bases, with 14 bases spanning the gap. The CDR3 contains 15 residues. CDR1 SGDLS and CDR2 YYNGEE come from the germline V gene. The CDR3 reads CASSASGYRQETQYF. For the CDR3, the DNA is TGTGCCAGCAGCGCTAGTGGGTATAGGCAAGAGACCCAGTACTTC.

V and J are TRBV5-6 and TRBJ2-3; D remains ambiguous. Germline-derived CDR1 and CDR2 are SGHDT and YYEEEE. This CDR3 spans 12 amino acids. V was trimmed by 3 bases and J by 6 bases, leaving 8 bases between them. CDR3 bases: TGTGCCAGCAGCTCGGCAGGTGATACGCAGTATTTT. It codes for CASSSAGDTQYF. Together with reference TRBV5-6 and TRBJ2-3, the CDR3 gives the full variable domain: DAGVTQSPTHLIKTRGQQVTLRCSPKSGHDTVSWYQQALGQGPQFIFQYYEEEERQRGNFPDRFSGHQFPNYSSELNVNALLLGDSALYLCASSSAGDTQYFGPGTRLTVL.

This chain connects TRBV2 to TRBJ2-2; TRBD2 agrees at 13 bases. The CDR3 is made up of 15 amino acids. V dropped 5 bases and J dropped 6; count of bases not matched to a gene: 3. CDR1 SNHLY and CDR2 FYNNEI come from the germline V gene. CDR3 region: CASSLLAGGPGELFF. In nucleotides, the CDR3 is TGTGCCAGCAGTTTACTAGCGGGGGGGCCCGGGGAGCTGTTTTTT.